This TCR beta chain was identified in a study of cytomegalovirus exposure and HLA in healthy donors. Primers for the PCR totalled 60 Vbeta and 13 Jbeta. The protocol was immunoSEQ multiplex PCR, while the TCRdb copy is restricted to in-frame clones and leaves out a portion. The sample lists 160,000 or so clones; 81% were seen once. In regard to this clone: No antigen is known for it.

The germline CDR1 and CDR2 sequences are MGHDK and SYGVNS. V shed 6 bases and J 7 bases; nucleotides not matched to a gene: 5. This CDR3 contains 13 residues. The study, taken as a whole, reports: The majority of TCR sequences were rare, yet some public TCRs appeared in many donors. Presence/absence analyses treated sequencing depth as roughly uniform across donors. Cytomegalovirus association was listed for about 160 TCR beta chains.

Sequencing was carried out using PBMCs. V and J are TRBV25-1 and TRBJ1-1; 10 bases fit TRBD1. The sequence was obtained from a woman in her late teens or twenties in good health and CMV-seropositive. CDR3 protein: CASRSGTGVEAFF. The DNA of the CDR3 is TGTGCCAGCAGATCCGGGACAGGGGTTGAAGCTTTCTTT.